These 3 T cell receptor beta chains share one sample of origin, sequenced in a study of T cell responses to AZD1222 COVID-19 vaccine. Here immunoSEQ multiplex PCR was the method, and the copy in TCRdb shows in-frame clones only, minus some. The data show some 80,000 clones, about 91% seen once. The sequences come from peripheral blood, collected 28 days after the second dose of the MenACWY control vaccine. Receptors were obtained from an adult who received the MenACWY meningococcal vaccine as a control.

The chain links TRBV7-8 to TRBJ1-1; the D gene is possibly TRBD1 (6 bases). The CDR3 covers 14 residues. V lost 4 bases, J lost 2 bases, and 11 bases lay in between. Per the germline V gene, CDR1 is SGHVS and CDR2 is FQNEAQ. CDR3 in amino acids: CASSSGAPNTEAFF. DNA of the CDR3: TGTGCCAGCAGCTCAGGGGCACCAAACACTGAAGCTTTCTTT.

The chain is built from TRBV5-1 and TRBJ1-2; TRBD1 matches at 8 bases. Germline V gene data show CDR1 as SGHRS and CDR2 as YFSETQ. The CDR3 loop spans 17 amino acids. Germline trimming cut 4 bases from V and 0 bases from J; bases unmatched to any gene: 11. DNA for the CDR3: TGCGCCAGCAGCGCGGGACAGGTAATATCAGCTAACTATGGCTACACCTTC. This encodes CASSAGQVISANYGYTF.

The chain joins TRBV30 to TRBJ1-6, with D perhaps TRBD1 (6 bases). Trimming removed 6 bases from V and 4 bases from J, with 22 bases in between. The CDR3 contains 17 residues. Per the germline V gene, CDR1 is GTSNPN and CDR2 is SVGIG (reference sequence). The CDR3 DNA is TGTGCCTGCAAAACGGATACAGGGCCCCTTTATAATTCACCCCTCCACTTT. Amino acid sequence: CACKTDTGPLYNSPLHF.